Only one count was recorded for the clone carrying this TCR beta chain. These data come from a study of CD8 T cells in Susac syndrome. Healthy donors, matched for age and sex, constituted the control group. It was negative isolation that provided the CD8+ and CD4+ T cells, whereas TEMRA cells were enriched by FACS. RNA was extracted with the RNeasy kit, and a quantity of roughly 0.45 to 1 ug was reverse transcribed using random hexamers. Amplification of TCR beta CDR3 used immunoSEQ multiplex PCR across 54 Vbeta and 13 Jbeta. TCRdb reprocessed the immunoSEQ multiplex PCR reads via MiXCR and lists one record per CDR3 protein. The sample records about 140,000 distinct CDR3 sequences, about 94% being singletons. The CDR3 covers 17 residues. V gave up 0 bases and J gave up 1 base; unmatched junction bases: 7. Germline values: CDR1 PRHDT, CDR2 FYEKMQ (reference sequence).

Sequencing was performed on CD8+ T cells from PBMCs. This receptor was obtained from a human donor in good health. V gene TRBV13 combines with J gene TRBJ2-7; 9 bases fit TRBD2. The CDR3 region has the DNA TGTGCCAGCAGCTTAGGGATTTTGGCGGGAGGGTCCTACGAGCAGTACTTC. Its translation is CASSLGILAGGSYEQYF.